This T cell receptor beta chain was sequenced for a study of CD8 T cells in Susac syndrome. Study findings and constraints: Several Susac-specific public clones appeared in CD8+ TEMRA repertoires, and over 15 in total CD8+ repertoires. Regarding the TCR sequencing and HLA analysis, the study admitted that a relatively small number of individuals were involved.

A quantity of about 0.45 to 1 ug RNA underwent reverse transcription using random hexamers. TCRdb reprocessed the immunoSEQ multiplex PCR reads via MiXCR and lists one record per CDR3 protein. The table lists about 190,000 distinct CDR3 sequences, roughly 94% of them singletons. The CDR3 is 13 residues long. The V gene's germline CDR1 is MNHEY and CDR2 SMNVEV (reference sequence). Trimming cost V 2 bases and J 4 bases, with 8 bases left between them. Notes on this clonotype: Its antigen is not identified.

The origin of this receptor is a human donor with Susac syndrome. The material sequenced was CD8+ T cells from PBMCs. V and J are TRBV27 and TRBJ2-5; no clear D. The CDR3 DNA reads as TGTGCCAGCAGTTTAGTTCTCGGAGAGACCCAGTACTTC. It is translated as CASSLVLGETQYF.